The TCR beta chain under discussion was sequenced for a study of OX40 agonist ivuxolimab in advanced cancers. The overall study: Patients were given ivuxolimab, an antibody that agonizes OX40 (CD134).

Trimming left V 0 bases short and J 9 bases short, with 15 bases between. CDR3 length: 16 amino acids. Germline CDR1 and CDR2: LGHNA and YSLEER. Clones were read by immunoSEQ multiplex PCR, and TCRdb kept only the in-frame ones, dropping some. The table has approximately 82,000 clones, 94% seen once. Sample: CD4+ or CD8+ T cells sorted from blood, taken in a trial of the OX40 agonist ivuxolimab. The sequence came from an adult with an advanced solid tumor such as melanoma, head and neck, liver or kidney cancer. The V and J genes are TRBV4-3 and TRBJ1-6; no reliable D call. This CDR3 is CASSQDRGFVRSPLHF. CDR3 sequence (DNA): TGCGCCAGCAGCCAAGATCGGGGTTTCGTTCGTTCACCCCTCCACTTT.